Described below is a single T cell receptor beta chain sequence and its context. Its target is not known. The CDR3 length is 14 residues. Germline V gene lookup returns CDR1 SEHNR and CDR2 FQNEAQ (reference sequence). The V and J ends lost 1 base and 9 bases respectively, with 13 bases between them. This record belongs to a study of T cell responses to AZD1222 COVID-19 vaccine. Findings and caveats of the study: Every sample of the repertoires postdated the peak T cell response. Reports say nearly half of spike-specific TCRs go after unmutated variant regions. At study baseline, merely roughly 6 AZD1222 recipients were seropositive. Vaccine-associated CD4 TCRs ranged over spike, dominating at 160-218 and 743-854.

Here immunoSEQ multiplex PCR was the method, and the copy in TCRdb shows in-frame clones only, minus some. Of about 86,000 clones in the sample, approximately 89% were seen once. The receptor's source is an adult in good health. The J gene is TRBJ1-5, the V gene TRBV7-9; D not certain. Source: peripheral blood, taken on day 0 of AZD1222 vaccination. As DNA, the CDR3 is TGTGCCAGCAGCTTAGGTGGGAAAGGGTGGCCCCAGCATTTT. As protein: CASSLGGKGWPQHF.